This T cell receptor beta chain was sequenced for a study of T-cell reconstitution after alpha-beta-depleted transplantation in children. The CDR3 sequence is 16 residues long. Germline V gene data show CDR1 as MNHEY and CDR2 as SVGAGI. V was pared by 2 bases and J by 0 bases, with 13 bases between. Molecular barcoding with unique molecular identifiers was used for the TCRbeta library. Via MiXCR, TCRdb re-called the PCR reads, giving one row per CDR3 protein. The sample lists about 690,000 distinct CDR3 sequences; around 16% were seen once. This clonotype occurred many times. This receptor was obtained from a human donor who donated a stem cell graft to a child with acute myeloid leukemia. The chain recombines TRBV6-5 with TRBJ1-1; D perhaps matches TRBD1 (5 bases). The sample consisted of PBMCs from the stem cell graft donor, taken from the stem cell graft. The CDR3 sequence is CASSYRRGDMNTEAFF. CDR3 sequence (DNA): TGTGCCAGCAGTTACAGGCGGGGGGATATGAACACTGAAGCTTTCTTT.